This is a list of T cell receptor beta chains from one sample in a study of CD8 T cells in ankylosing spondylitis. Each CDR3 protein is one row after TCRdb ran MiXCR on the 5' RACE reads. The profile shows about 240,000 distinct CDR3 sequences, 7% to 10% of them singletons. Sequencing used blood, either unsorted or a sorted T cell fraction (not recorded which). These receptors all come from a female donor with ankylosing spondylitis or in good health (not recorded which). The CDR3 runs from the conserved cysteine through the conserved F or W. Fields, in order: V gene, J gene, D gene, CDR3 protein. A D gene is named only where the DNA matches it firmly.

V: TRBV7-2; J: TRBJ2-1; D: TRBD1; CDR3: CASSPGGRNEQFF
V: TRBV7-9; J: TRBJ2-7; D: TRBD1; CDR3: CASTDRGQGEQYF
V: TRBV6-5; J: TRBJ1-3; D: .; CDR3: CASSSRSGNTIYF
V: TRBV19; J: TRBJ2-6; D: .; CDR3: CATLSVVFSGANVLTF
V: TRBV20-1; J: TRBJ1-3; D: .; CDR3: CSAPSSGNTIYF
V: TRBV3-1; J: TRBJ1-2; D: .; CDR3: CASSQAVDYGYTF
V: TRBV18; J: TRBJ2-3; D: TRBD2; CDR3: CAGGAGEDTQYF
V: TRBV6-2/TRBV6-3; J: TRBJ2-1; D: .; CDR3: CASRNGDMLGYNEQFF
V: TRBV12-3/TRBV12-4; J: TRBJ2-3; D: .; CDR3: CASSLGLLSSPDTQYF
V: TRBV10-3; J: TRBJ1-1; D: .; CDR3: CAANQGEVTEAFF
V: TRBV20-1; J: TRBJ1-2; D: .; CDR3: CSAYTGTRIGYTF
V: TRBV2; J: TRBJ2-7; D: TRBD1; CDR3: CASTGDRGSYEQYF
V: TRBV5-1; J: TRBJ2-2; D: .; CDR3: CASSLQGNTEELFF
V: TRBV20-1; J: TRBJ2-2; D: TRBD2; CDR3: CSARSLLAGSVTGELFF
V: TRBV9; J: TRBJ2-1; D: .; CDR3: CASSVVGGHEQFF
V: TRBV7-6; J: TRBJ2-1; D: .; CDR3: CASSHLGVGIDNEQFF
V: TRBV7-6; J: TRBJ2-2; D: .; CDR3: CASSLDSRELFF
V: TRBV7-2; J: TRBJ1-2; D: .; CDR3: CASSLVGGASYGYTF
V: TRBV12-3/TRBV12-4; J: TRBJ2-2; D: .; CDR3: CASSGVLTGELFF
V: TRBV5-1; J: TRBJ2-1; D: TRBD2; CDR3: CASSLAAPRAGVRLGDEQFF
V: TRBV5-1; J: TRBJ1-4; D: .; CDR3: CASRTGPNEKLFF
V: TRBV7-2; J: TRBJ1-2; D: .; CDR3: CASSRTEWLGYTF
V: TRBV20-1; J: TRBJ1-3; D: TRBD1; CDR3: CSANPGTGVSGNTIYF
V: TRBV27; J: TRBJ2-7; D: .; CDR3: CASRFSPPYEQYF
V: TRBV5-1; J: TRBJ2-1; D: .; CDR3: CASSFNSGGERFF
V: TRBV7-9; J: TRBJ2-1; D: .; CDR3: CASSLDTSLSYNEQFF
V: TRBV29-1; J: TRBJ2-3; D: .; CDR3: CSVDGIETDTQYF
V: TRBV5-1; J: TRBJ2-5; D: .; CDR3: CASSPPDHSGETQYF
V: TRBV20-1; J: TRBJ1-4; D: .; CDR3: CSARPPGTHNEKLFF